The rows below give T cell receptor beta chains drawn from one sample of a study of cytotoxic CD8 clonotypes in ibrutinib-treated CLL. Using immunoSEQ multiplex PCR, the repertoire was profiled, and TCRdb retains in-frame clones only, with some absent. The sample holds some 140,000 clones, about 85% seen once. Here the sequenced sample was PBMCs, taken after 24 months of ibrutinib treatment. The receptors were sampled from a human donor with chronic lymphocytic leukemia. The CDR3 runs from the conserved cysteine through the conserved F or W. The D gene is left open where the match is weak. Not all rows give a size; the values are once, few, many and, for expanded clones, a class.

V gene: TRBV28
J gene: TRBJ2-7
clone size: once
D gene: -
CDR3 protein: CATRDTNSYEQYF
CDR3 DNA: TGTGCCACCCGGGACACGAACTCCTACGAGCAGTACTTC

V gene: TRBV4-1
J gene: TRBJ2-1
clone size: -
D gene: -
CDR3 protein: CASSLGQTLTYNEQFF
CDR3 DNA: TGCGCCAGCAGCCTCGGACAGACCTTAACCTACAATGAGCAGTTCTTC

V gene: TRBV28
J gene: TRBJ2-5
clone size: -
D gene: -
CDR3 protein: CASSLNSGGGPQETQYF
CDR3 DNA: TGTGCCAGCAGTTTAAATTCGGGTGGGGGTCCTCAAGAGACCCAGTACTTC

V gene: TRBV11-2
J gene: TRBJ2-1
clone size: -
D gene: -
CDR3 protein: CASSFYNEQFF
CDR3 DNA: TGTGCCAGCAGCTTCTACAATGAGCAGTTCTTC

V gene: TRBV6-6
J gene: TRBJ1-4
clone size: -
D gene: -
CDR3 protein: CASSYRGGEKLFF
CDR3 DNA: TGTGCCAGCAGTTACCGAGGGGGTGAAAAACTGTTTTTT

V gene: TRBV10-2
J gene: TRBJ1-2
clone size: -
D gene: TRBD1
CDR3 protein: CASSEDRVVGYTF
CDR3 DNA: TGCGCCAGCAGTGAGGACAGGGTGGTTGGCTACACCTTC

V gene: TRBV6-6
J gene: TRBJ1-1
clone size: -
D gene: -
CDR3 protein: CASSRTRRRGTEAFF
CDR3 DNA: TGTGCCAGCAGTCGGACCAGGAGAAGAGGAACTGAAGCTTTCTTT

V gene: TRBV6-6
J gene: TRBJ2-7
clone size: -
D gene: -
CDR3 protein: CASSYGGTARHYEQYF
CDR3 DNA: TGTGCCAGCAGTTACGGCGGGACTGCTCGGCACTACGAGCAGTACTTC

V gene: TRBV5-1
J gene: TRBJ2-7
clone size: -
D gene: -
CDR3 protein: CASSFTGLGAEQYF
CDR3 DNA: TGCGCCAGCAGCTTTACAGGGTTAGGCGCCGAGCAGTACTTC

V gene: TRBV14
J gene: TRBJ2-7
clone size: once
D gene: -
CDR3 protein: CASSQFPGKSSYEQYF
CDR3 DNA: TGTGCCAGCAGCCAATTCCCGGGAAAGAGCTCCTACGAGCAGTACTTC

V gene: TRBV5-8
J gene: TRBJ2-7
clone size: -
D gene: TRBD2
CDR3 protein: CASSFKGLAVTYEQYF
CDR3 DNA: TGTGCCAGCAGCTTTAAGGGACTAGCGGTTACCTACGAGCAGTACTTC

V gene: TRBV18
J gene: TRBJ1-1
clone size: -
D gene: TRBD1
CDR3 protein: CASSPGTGLFMNTEAFF
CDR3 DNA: TGTGCCAGCTCACCCGGGACAGGGCTATTTATGAACACTGAAGCTTTCTTT

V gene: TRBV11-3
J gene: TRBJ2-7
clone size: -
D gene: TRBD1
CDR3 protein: CASSPTGAREQYF
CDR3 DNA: TGTGCCAGCAGCCCGACAGGGGCGCGGGAGCAGTACTTC

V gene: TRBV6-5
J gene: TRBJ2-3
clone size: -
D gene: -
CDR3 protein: CASTSKEVYTDTQYF
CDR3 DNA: TGTGCCAGCACCTCAAAAGAGGTTTACACAGATACGCAGTATTTT

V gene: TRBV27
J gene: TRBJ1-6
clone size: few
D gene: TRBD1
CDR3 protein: CASSRTGRTYNSPLHF
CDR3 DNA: TGTGCCAGCAGCCGGACAGGGCGAACCTATAATTCACCCCTCCACTTT

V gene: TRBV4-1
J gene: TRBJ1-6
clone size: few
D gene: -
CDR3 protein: CASSLGQSSYNSPLHF
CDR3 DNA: TGCGCCAGCAGCCTAGGACAGAGCTCCTATAATTCACCCCTCCACTTT